This TCR beta chain comes out of a study of regulatory T cells in long-lasting Graves disease. Study background: Graves' patients (newly diagnosed) had been on antithyroid drugs under 3 months.

Described time point: newly diagnosed GD, antithyroid drugs for less than 3 months. Extracted PBMC RNA gave rise to the TCR library. Building of the TCR beta libraries involved iRepertoire HTBI primers and Arm-PCR of CDR3 regions. One entry per CDR3 protein results from TCRdb running MiXCR on the multiplex PCR reads. The sample lists roughly 610,000 distinct CDR3 sequences, about 16% seen once, with 12% in the top ten. The CDR3 totals 15 residues. V lost 3 bases to trimming and J lost 1 base, with 14 bases between them. Germline CDR1 DFQATT, CDR2 SNEGSKA (reference sequence). The same specimen was also included in a second study, on T cells in Graves' hyperthyroidism and ophthalmopathy.

This sequence joins TRBV20-1 and TRBJ2-3; TRBD1 might be the D (5 bases). The sequencing here drew on peripheral blood mononuclear cells (PBMCs), taken at new diagnosis, from a patient treated with antithyroid drugs. The TCR originated in a young man with Graves disease. The CDR3 region is CSASGALRGTDTQYF. DNA of the CDR3: TGCAGTGCTAGTGGGGCCCTTCGAGGCACAGATACGCAGTATTTT.